The 32 T cell receptor beta chains reported below all come from one sample, sequenced in a study of a mutant IDH1 vaccine in newly diagnosed glioma. As for time point: week 35, safety follow-up. Mutant IDH1 20-mer peptide, at 300 ug, made up each vaccine dose, with topical imiquimod. These receptors have no known antigen. The repertoire was sequenced with immunoSEQ multiplex PCR; TCRdb's copy has only in-frame clones and lacks some. The sample carries approximately 50,000 clones, approximately 80% recorded once. The source material was PBMCs, sampled from a glioma patient whose treatment included an IDH1 peptide vaccine. Source of these receptors: a man in his forties or fifties with glioma.

This clone occurred a few times. The rearrangement uses TRBV6-5 and TRBJ1-2; tentatively, D is TRBD1 (5 bases). Germline assignment: CDR1 MNHEY and CDR2 SVGAGI. V lost 0 bases and J lost 8, with 7 bases in between. The CDR3 has 12 amino acids. The CDR3: CASSYSGLGYTF. In nucleotides, the CDR3 is TGTGCCAGCAGTTACTCGGGGCTCGGCTACACCTTC.

The V and J genes are TRBV14 and TRBJ2-7, with D possibly TRBD1 on 7 matching bases. The germline V and J ends were trimmed by 6 bases and 3 bases, with 18 bases remaining between them. This CDR3 spans 15 amino acids. Germline CDR1 and CDR2: SGHDN and FVKESK. The chain's CDR3 is CASSFRGAWGYEQYF. The CDR3 DNA follows: TGTGCCAGCAGTTTCAGGGGGGCGTGGGGCTACGAGCAGTACTTC.

This sequence joins TRBV18 and TRBJ2-5, with 7 positions matching TRBD2. CDR1 KGHSH and CDR2 LQKENI come from the germline V gene. V gave up 3 bases and J gave up 2 bases; unmatched junction bases: 6. This CDR3 is built from 15 residues. The CDR3 is CASSPRGVAQETQYF. For the CDR3, the DNA is TGTGCCAGCTCACCTCGGGGGGTAGCACAAGAGACCCAGTACTTC.

The rearrangement joins TRBV5-4 to TRBJ2-1; 9 nucleotides line up with TRBD2. There are 19 residues in the CDR3. V was pared by 4 bases and J by 6 bases, with 20 bases of the junction left unmatched. From germline, CDR1 is SGHNT and CDR2 YYREEE (reference sequence). The CDR3 DNA reads as TGTGCCAGCAGCCCGCCGACTAGCGGCAGTCTTGGGTCGCCCAATGAGCAGTTCTTC. As protein: CASSPPTSGSLGSPNEQFF.

The chain has TRBV7-2 and TRBJ1-2; 10 bases map to TRBD1. The CDR3 has 13 amino acids. The germline V gene has CDR1 SGHTA and CDR2 FQGNSA. V lost 6 bases and J lost 8; bases outside the gene matches: 6. CDR3 coding DNA: TGTGCCAGCAGTCGACAGGGGGCGAGGGGCTACACCTTC. Its protein is CASSRQGARGYTF.

The rearrangement uses TRBV6-6 and TRBJ1-2; 9 bases are a match to TRBD1. The V gene end was trimmed by 5 bases and the J gene end by 7 bases; junction bases not matched to a gene: 14. CDR3 length equals 16 residues. The germline CDR1 and CDR2 sequences are MNHNY and SVGAGI (reference sequence). The CDR3 DNA reads TGTGCCAGCAGTCCAGAAACAGGACAGGGGACGGGTGGCTACACCTTC. It specifies CASSPETGQGTGGYTF.

The CDR3 is CASSQGEGTGGYNEQFF. The CDR3 DNA reads as TGTGCCAGCAGCCAGGGTGAGGGGACAGGGGGCTATAATGAGCAGTTCTTC. The rearrangement joins TRBV4-2 to TRBJ2-1; TRBD1 agrees at 12 bases. Germline V gene data show CDR1 as LGHNA and CDR2 as YNFKEQ. After removal of 3 bases from V and 7 bases from J, the junction contained 10 bases not matched to a gene. The CDR3 length is 17 residues.

This clone was seen a handful of times. The rearrangement links TRBV25-1 to TRBJ1-1, with unresolved D. CDR3 length: 12 amino acids. V was cut by 5 bases and J by 5 bases, with 9 bases left in between. Germline V gene lookup returns CDR1 MGHDK and CDR2 SYGVNS. The CDR3: CASSQSRTEAFF. The DNA for the CDR3 is TGTGCCAGCAGTCAATCAAGGACTGAAGCTTTCTTT.

The V call is TRBV4-1, the J call TRBJ1-1; D might be TRBD1 (5 bases). Per germline, CDR1 MGHRA and CDR2 YSYEKL. The V end was cut by 1 base, the J end by 3 bases, with 15 bases between. This CDR3 comprises 16 residues. In nucleotides, the CDR3 is TGCGCCAGCAGCCAAGGGCAGACAGCTTTTGACACTGAAGCTTTCTTT. Its translation is CASSQGQTAFDTEAFF.

Comments on this clone: Other nucleotide sequences from this sample produce the same CDR3. The gene calls are TRBV27 and TRBJ1-5; D is undetermined. The CDR3 sequence is 12 residues long. V lost 5 bases and J lost 6, with 8 bases in between. CDR1 and CDR2 (germline): MNHEY, SMNVEV (reference sequence). CDR3 bases: TGTGCCAGCAGTCATCGGGGTCAGCCCCAGCATTTT. Its translation: CASSHRGQPQHF.

The gene calls are TRBV9 and TRBJ2-1; TRBD2 aligns across 10 bases. CDR3 length equals 15 residues. After removal of 4 bases from V and 5 bases from J, the junction contained 6 bases not matched to a gene. Looked up from germline, CDR1 is SGDLS and CDR2 is YYNGEE. The CDR3 sequence: CASSSGLASNNEQFF. The DNA for the CDR3 is TGTGCCAGCAGCTCGGGACTAGCGAGCAACAATGAGCAGTTCTTC.

V is TRBV18 and J is TRBJ2-1; D is unresolved. The germline gives CDR1 KGHSH, CDR2 LQKENI. The CDR3 is 18 residues long. V was trimmed by 7 bases and J by 5 bases, leaving 27 bases between them. DNA for the CDR3: TGTGCCAGCTTAGGTGTGGACCCTGAAAATTACGTTGACAATGAGCAGTTCTTC. Translated: CASLGVDPENYVDNEQFF.

This rearrangement joins TRBV11-2 to TRBJ2-1, with D possibly TRBD2 on 6 matching bases. The CDR3 is 17 amino acids. Germline CDR1 SGHAT, CDR2 FQNNGV. The V gene lost 0 bases and the J gene lost 4 bases, with 16 bases spanning the gap. DNA of the CDR3: TGTGCCAGCAGCTTAGATCGGGCGGGCCGGGGGTACAATGAGCAGTTCTTC. As protein: CASSLDRAGRGYNEQFF.

The DNA of the CDR3 is TGTGCCAGCAGTCCTTTAGCGGGAACGAACACCGGGGAGCTGTTTTTT. This codes for CASSPLAGTNTGELFF. This chain uses TRBV7-9 with TRBJ2-2, with 8 bases that match TRBD2. Trimming at V came to 6 bases and at J to 0 bases, leaving 6 bases not matched to a gene. Germline assignment: CDR1 SEHNR and CDR2 FQNEAQ (reference sequence). The CDR3 is made up of 16 amino acids.

The chain employs TRBV18 and TRBJ2-5; D not resolved. CDR3 length: 13 residues. V lost 3 bases and J 2 bases, leaving 7 bases between the germline ends. Germline V gene data show CDR1 as KGHSH and CDR2 as LQKENI. The CDR3 is CASSPARQETQYF. CDR3 bases: TGTGCCAGCTCACCGGCCAGGCAAGAGACCCAGTACTTC.

J is TRBJ1-1 and V is TRBV11-3; D gene unclear. The V and J ends lost 1 base and 0 bases respectively, with 12 bases between them. The length of the CDR3 is 16 residues. Germline CDR1 SGHNT, CDR2 YENEEA. In DNA form, the CDR3 reads TGTGCCAGCAGCTTAGGCAAGTACACCATGAACACTGAAGCTTTCTTT. Residues: CASSLGKYTMNTEAFF.

The chain combines TRBV2 with TRBJ1-2; D unclear. Germline lookup yields CDR1 SNHLY and CDR2 FYNNEI. The CDR3 covers 8 residues. The ends were cut back, 8 bases at V and 10 bases at J, with 5 bases in the middle. In DNA, the CDR3 is TGTGCCAGCGGGGTCTACACCTTC. Protein product: CASGVYTF.

J is TRBJ1-2 and V is TRBV27; D not resolved. CDR3 length: 16 residues. V lost 2 bases and J lost 6, with 19 bases in between. The germline V gene encodes CDR1 MNHEY and CDR2 SMNVEV (reference sequence). CDR3: CASSLRAVDPRNGYTF. CDR3 sequence (DNA): TGTGCCAGCAGTTTACGGGCGGTGGACCCTCGAAATGGCTACACCTTC.

The chain's CDR3 is CASSMGTGYEQYV. DNA for the CDR3: TGTGCCAGCAGCATGGGGACAGGTTACGAGCAGTACGTC. V is TRBV5-4 and J is TRBJ2-7; 8 bases align to TRBD1. This CDR3 contains 13 residues. The germline gives CDR1 SGHNT, CDR2 YYREEE (reference sequence). Trimming took 4 bases from V and 4 from J; bases not matched to a gene: 4.

J is TRBJ2-3 and V is TRBV6-1; 16 nucleotides match TRBD2. This CDR3 is built from 15 residues. V was pared by 6 bases and J by 6 bases, with 3 bases of the junction left unmatched. Looked up from germline, CDR1 is MNHNS and CDR2 is SASEGT. The CDR3 sequence: CASSQGLAGGDTQYF. CDR3 bases: TGTGCCAGCAGCCAGGGACTAGCGGGAGGGGATACGCAGTATTTT.

This clone was seen only a few times. The V call is TRBV11-3, the J call TRBJ1-1; D unresolved. V was cut by 6 bases and J by 0 bases, with 8 bases left in between. This CDR3 spans 13 amino acids. Germline CDR1 reads SGHNT; CDR2 reads YENEEA. The CDR3 sequence is CASSPTVNTEAFF. As DNA, the CDR3 is TGTGCCAGCAGTCCAACAGTGAACACTGAAGCTTTCTTT.

V gene TRBV27 combines with J gene TRBJ2-2; D is unresolved. CDR1 and CDR2 (germline): MNHEY, SMNVEV (reference sequence). The CDR3 extends over 15 amino acids. Trimming removed 6 bases from V and 0 bases from J, with 11 bases in between. This CDR3 reads CASSPFLANTGELFF. The CDR3 DNA is TGTGCCAGCAGCCCGTTCCTAGCGAACACCGGGGAGCTGTTTTTT.

This clone was counted a single time. This sequence joins TRBV5-4 and TRBJ1-1, with 10 bases aligning to TRBD1. The CDR3 loop spans 15 amino acids. Germline lookup yields CDR1 SGHNT and CDR2 YYREEE (reference sequence). The V gene end was trimmed by 4 bases and the J gene end by 3 bases; junction bases not matched to a gene: 6. The CDR3 protein is CASSGTDRGYTEAFF. CDR3 nucleotides: TGTGCCAGCAGCGGGACGGACAGGGGGTACACTGAAGCTTTCTTT.

The chain employs TRBV6-1 and TRBJ1-4; 11 bases are shared with TRBD1. This CDR3 has 15 amino acids. V lost 1 base to trimming and J lost 6 bases; unmatched junction nucleotides: 1. Germline CDR1 MNHNS, CDR2 SASEGT. Here the CDR3 DNA reads TGTGCCAGCAGTGAAGGGACAGGGGGCTATGAAAAACTGTTTTTT. Its translation: CASSEGTGGYEKLFF.

The chain combines TRBV29-1 with TRBJ1-1, with 10 nucleotides matching TRBD1. This CDR3 comprises 12 residues. The V gene's germline CDR1 is SQVTM and CDR2 ANQGSEA. J was trimmed by 5 bases and V by 7 bases; bases with no gene match: 4. CDR3: CSADRGRTEAFF. The CDR3 region has the DNA TGCAGCGCAGACAGGGGGCGAACTGAAGCTTTCTTT.

The chain employs TRBV11-3 and TRBJ2-3; perhaps TRBD2 as D (5 bases). Trimming removed 4 bases at V and 7 bases at J, with 9 bases between. The CDR3 runs to 12 residues. In germline, CDR1 is SGHNT, CDR2 YENEEA. The CDR3 sequence is CASSSREHTQYF. The CDR3 DNA reads as TGTGCCAGCAGCTCTAGGGAGCATACGCAGTATTTT. The complete variable domain, with remaining parts taken from reference TRBV11-3 and TRBJ2-3, reads EAGVVQSPRYKIIEKKQPVAFWCNPISGHNTLYWYLQNLGQGPELLIRYENEEAVDDSQLPKDRFSAERLKGVDSTLKIQPAELGDSAVYLCASSSREHTQYFGPGTRLTVL.

V and J are TRBV19 and TRBJ2-1, with 7 bases identical to TRBD2. CDR3 length equals 15 residues. With V trimmed by 3 bases and J by 2 bases, 4 bases remained unmatched. CDR1 is LNHDA and CDR2 is SQIVND in the germline V gene (reference sequence). The CDR3 reads CASSISSGPYNEQFF. For the CDR3, the DNA is TGTGCCAGTAGTATTTCTAGCGGTCCCTACAATGAGCAGTTCTTC.

V usage is TRBV30 and J usage is TRBJ1-2; D unresolved. Germline CDR1 GTSNPN, CDR2 SVGIG (reference sequence). The CDR3 loop spans 13 amino acids. The V end was cut by 0 bases, the J end by 5 bases, with 10 bases between. The CDR3, as DNA: TGTGCCTGGAGTGTGGGTTGGGAGTATGGCTACACCTTC. Its translation is CAWSVGWEYGYTF.

To note about this clone: In the same sample, other DNA sequences code for this CDR3. The chain has TRBV19 and TRBJ1-3, with TRBD1 as a possible D gene (6 bases). This CDR3 region has 14 residues. V was shortened by 7 bases and J by 4 bases, with 14 bases between the two germline ends. CDR1 and CDR2 from the germline V gene are LNHDA and SQIVND (reference sequence). This chain's CDR3 is CASTRGGSGNTIYF. For the CDR3, the DNA is TGTGCCAGTACCAGAGGGGGGTCCGGAAACACCATATATTTT.

The V gene is TRBV7-2, the J gene TRBJ2-5; D is perhaps TRBD2 (6 bases). Germline-derived CDR1 and CDR2 are SGHTA and FQGNSA. CDR3 length equals 15 residues. V gave up 5 bases and J gave up 1 base, with 14 bases separating them. The CDR3 bases are TGTGCCAGCAGCCCCCGGGGGACCATCCAAGAGACCCAGTACTTC. Translating gives CASSPRGTIQETQYF.

This chain uses TRBV14 with TRBJ2-3; perhaps TRBD2 as D (6 bases). The CDR3 runs to 15 residues. Germline CDR1 SGHDN, CDR2 FVKESK. The V gene lost 6 bases and the J gene lost 3 bases, with 16 bases spanning the gap. Written as DNA, the CDR3 is TGTGCCAGCAGTCGAAAGGGCGGGGCAACAGATACGCAGTATTTT. As protein: CASSRKGGATDTQYF.

V is TRBV10-3 and J is TRBJ2-3, with no clear D. Trimming stripped 6 bases from V and 0 bases from J, with 10 bases between. The germline V gene has CDR1 ENHRY and CDR2 SYGVKD. This CDR3 comprises 14 residues. DNA for the CDR3: TGTGCCATCAGGCGAGACACCAGCACAGATACGCAGTATTTT. This encodes CAIRRDTSTDTQYF.